This TCR beta chain stems from a study of blood T cell repertoires in COVID-19. In the study overall: T cells, B-cell-depleted T cells, or PBMCs supplied cDNA or gDNA.

Only in-frame clones appear in the TCRdb table, and some are missing; sequencing was by immunoSEQ multiplex PCR. Of just over 30,000 clones detected, about 90% appear once; the ten largest clones hold roughly 0.59%. This CDR3 spans 12 amino acids. Trimming pared 5 bases from V and 2 bases from J, leaving 7 bases between. Germline CDR1 is MNHEY and CDR2 is SVGAGI. This sequence was found in a middle-aged woman with active or convalescent COVID-19. The chain uses TRBV6-5 and TRBJ2-7; D ambiguous. The material sequenced was peripheral blood. Here the CDR3 DNA reads TGTGCCAGCAGTAGCTCCCCCTACGAGCAGTACTTC. Translating gives CASSSSPYEQYF.